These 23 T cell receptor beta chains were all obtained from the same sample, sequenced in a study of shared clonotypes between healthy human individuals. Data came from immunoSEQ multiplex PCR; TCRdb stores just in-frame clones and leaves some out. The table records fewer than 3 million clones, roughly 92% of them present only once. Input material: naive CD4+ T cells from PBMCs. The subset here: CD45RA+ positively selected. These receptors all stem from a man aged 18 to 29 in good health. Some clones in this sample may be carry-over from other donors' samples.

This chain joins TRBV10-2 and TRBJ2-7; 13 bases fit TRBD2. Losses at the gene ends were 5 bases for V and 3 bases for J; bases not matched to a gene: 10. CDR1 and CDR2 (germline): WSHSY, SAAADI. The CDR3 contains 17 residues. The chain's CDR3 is CASSPGLAGVADYEQYF. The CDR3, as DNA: TGCGCCAGCAGTCCCGGACTAGCGGGAGTGGCGGACTACGAGCAGTACTTC.

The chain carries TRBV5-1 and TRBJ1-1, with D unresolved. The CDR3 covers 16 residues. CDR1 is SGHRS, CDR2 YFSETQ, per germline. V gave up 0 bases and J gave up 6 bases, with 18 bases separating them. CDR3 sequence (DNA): TGCGCCAGCAGCTTGGAACCCCGTAATCTGGTTCCTGAAGCTTTCTTT. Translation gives CASSLEPRNLVPEAFF.

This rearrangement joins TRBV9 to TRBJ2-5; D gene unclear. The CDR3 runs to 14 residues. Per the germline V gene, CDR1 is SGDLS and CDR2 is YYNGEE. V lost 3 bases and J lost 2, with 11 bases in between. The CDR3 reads CASSANWGQETQYF. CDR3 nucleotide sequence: TGTGCCAGCAGCGCCAACTGGGGTCAAGAGACCCAGTACTTC.

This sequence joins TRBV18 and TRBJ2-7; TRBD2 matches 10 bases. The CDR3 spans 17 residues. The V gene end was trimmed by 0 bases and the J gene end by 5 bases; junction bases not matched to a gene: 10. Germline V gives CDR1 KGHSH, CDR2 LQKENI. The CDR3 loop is CASSPPNVGLASDEQYF. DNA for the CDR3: TGTGCCAGCTCACCACCGAATGTGGGACTAGCGTCAGACGAGCAGTACTTC.

This chain's CDR3 is CASSSTYVLETQYF. The CDR3 coding sequence is TGTGCCAGCAGCTCCACTTATGTTCTTGAGACCCAGTACTTC. The chain uses TRBV7-2 and TRBJ2-5; D is ambiguous. The V end was cut by 4 bases, the J end by 5 bases, with 14 bases between. CDR1 and CDR2 (germline): SGHTA, FQGNSA. This CDR3 has 14 amino acids.

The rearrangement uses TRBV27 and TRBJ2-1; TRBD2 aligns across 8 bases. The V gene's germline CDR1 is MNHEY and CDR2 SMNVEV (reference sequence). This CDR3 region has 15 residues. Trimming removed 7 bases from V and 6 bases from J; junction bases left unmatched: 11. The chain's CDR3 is CASTNRAGVVNEQFF. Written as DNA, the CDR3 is TGTGCCAGCACCAACCGAGCGGGAGTCGTCAATGAGCAGTTCTTC.

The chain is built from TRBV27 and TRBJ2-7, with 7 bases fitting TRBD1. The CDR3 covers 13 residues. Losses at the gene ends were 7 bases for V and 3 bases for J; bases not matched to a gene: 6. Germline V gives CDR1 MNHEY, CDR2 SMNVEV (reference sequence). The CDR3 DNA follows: TGTGCCAGCACCAGACAGGGCGGCTACGAGCAGTACTTC. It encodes CASTRQGGYEQYF.

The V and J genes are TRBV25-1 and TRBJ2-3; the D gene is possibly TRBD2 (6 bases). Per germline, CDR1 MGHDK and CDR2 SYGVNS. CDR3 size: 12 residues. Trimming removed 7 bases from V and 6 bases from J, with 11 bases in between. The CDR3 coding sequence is TGTGCCAGCACTACAAGCGGGGATACGCAGTATTTT. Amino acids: CASTTSGDTQYF. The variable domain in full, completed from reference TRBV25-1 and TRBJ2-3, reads EADIYQTPRYLVIGTGKKITLECSQTMGHDKMYWYQQDPGMELHLIHYSYGVNSTEKGDLSSESTVSRIRTEHFPLTLESARPSHTSQYLCASTTSGDTQYFGPGTRLTVL.

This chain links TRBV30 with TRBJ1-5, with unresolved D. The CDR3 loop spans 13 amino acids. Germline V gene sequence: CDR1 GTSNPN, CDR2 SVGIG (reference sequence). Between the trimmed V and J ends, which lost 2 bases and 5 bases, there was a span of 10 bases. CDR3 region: CAWSQGSYQPQHF. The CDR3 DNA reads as TGTGCCTGGAGTCAAGGGTCCTATCAGCCCCAGCATTTT.

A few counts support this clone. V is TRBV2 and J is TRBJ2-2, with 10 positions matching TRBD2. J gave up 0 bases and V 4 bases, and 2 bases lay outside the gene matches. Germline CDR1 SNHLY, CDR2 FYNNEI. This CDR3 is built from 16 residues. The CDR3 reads CASSGGLAANTGELFF. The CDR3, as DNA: TGTGCCAGCAGTGGTGGACTAGCGGCGAACACCGGGGAGCTGTTTTTT.

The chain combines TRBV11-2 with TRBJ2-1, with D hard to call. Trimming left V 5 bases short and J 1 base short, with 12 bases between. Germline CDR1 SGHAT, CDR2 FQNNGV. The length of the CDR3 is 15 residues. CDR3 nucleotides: TGTGCCAGCAGCCGACTTGACAATTCCTACAATGAGCAGTTCTTC. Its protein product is CASSRLDNSYNEQFF.

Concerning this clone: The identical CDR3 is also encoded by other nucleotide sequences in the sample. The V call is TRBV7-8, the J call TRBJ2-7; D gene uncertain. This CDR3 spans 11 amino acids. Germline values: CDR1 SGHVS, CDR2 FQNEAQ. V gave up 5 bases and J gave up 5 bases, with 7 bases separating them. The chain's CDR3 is CASSLGDEQYF. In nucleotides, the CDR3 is TGTGCCAGCAGCCTTGGGGACGAGCAGTACTTC. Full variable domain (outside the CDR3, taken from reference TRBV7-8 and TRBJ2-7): GAGVSQSPRYKVAKRGQDVALRCDPISGHVSLFWYQQALGQGPEFLTYFQNEAQLDKSGLPSDRFFAERPEGSVSTLKIQRTQQEDSAVYLCASSLGDEQYFGPGTRLTVT.

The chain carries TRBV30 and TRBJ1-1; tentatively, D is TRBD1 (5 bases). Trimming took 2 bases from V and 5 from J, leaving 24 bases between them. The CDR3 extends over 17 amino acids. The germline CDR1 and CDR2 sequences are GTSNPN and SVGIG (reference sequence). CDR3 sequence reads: CAWSIQAGGVGGTEAFF. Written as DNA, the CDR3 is TGTGCCTGGAGTATACAGGCGGGGGGGGTTGGAGGGACTGAAGCTTTCTTT.

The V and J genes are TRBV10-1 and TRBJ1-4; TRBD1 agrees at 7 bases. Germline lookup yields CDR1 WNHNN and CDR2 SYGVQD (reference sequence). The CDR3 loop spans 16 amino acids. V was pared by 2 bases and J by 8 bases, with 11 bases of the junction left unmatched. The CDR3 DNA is TGCGCCAGCAGTGAGCGGCCGACAGGGAGCAAAGAAAAACTGTTTTTT. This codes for CASSERPTGSKEKLFF.

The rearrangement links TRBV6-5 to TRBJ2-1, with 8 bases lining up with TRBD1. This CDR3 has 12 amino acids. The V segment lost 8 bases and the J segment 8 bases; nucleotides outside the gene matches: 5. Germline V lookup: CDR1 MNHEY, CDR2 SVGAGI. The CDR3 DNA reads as TGTGCCAGCCGGGGACAGGTCCATGAGCAGTTCTTC. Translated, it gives CASRGQVHEQFF.

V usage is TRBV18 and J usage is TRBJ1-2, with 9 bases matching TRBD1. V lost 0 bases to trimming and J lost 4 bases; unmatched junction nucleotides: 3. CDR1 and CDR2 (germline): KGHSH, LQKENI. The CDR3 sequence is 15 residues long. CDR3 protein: CASSPPDRGTYGYTF. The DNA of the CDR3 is TGTGCCAGCTCACCACCAGACAGGGGGACCTATGGCTACACCTTC.

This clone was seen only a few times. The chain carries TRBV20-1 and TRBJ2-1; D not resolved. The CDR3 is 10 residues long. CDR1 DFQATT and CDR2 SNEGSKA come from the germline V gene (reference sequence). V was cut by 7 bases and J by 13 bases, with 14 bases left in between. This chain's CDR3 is CSVKWVEQFF. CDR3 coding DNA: TGCAGTGTGAAGTGGGTAGAACAGTTCTTC.

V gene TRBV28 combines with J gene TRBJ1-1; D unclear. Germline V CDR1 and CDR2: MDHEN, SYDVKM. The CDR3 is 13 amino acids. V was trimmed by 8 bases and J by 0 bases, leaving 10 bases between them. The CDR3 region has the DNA TGTGCCAGCCAGCCGGCAGTGAACACTGAAGCTTTCTTT. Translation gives CASQPAVNTEAFF.

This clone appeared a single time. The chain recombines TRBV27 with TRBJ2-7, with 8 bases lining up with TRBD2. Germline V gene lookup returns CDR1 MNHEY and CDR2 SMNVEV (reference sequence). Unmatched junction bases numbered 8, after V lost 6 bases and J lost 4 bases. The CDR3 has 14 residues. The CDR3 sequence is CASRLGSGTYEQYF. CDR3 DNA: TGTGCCAGCAGATTGGGTAGCGGGACATACGAGCAGTACTTC.

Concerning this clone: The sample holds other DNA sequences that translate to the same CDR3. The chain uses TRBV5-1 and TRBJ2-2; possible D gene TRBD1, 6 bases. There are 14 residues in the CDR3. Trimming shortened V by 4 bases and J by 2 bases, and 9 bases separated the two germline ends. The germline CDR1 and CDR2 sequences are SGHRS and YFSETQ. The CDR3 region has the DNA TGCGCCAGCAGCACGGGACAAAACACCGGGGAGCTGTTTTTT. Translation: CASSTGQNTGELFF. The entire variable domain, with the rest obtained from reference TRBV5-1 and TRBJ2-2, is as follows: KAGVTQTPRYLIKTRGQQVTLSCSPISGHRSVSWYQQTPGQGLQFLFEYFSETQRNKGNFPGRFSGRQFSNSRSEMNVSTLELGDSALYLCASSTGQNTGELFFGEGSRLTVL.

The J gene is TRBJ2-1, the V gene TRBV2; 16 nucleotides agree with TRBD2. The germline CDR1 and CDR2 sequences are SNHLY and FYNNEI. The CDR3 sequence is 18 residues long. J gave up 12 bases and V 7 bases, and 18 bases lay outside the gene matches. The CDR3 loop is CASNSGTSGRGGLLWQFF. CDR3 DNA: TGTGCCAGCAATTCCGGGACTAGCGGGAGGGGGGGCTTACTGTGGCAGTTCTTC.

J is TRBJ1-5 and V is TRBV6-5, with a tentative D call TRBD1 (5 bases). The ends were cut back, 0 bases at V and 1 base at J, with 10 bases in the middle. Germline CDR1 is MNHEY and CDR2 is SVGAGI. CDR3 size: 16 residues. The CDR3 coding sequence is TGTGCCAGCAGTTACTCTCCCTGGGACAGCAATCAGCCCCAGCATTTT. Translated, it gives CASSYSPWDSNQPQHF.

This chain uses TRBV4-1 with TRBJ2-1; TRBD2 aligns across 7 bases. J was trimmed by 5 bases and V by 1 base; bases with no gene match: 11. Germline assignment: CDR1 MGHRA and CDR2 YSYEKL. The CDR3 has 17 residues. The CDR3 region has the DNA TGCGCCAGCAGCCAAGTGGCTAGCGGAACCGTGAACAATGAGCAGTTCTTC. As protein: CASSQVASGTVNNEQFF.